This TCR beta chain stems from a study of vaccination and CD4 T cells after COVID-19. Overall study context: Each post-COVID sample was drawn after diagnosis, and the median interval was roughly 97 days (range 35 to 161). Overlapping SARS-CoV-2, HCoV-NL63, HCoV-OC43 and HCoV-229E spike peptides were used to stimulate cells.

CDR1 and CDR2 from the germline V gene are GTSNPN and SVGIG (reference sequence). The CDR3 is 17 residues long. V was clipped by 3 bases and J by 4 bases; unmatched bases: 13. For this clonotype: No antigen is known for it.

Whole-study findings and limits: Spike mono-reactivity was the property of 304 of 307 vaccine-specific clones in convalescent patients.

Treatment here: approximately 10-day PBMC culture with coronavirus spike peptide pools or control peptides (ViraFEST assay). Cultured CD4+ T-cell DNA underwent Oncomine TCR Beta short-read sequencing. TCRdb reprocessed the PCR reads with MiXCR, giving one entry per CDR3 protein. This table holds about 20,000 distinct CDR3 sequences, 60% to 85% found once. The source was CD4+ T cells from blood, cultured in vitro, collected after SARS-CoV-2 vaccination. The J gene is TRBJ2-5, the V gene TRBV30; 11 bases fit TRBD2. This receptor was identified in a human donor who received a COVID-19 vaccine. CDR3 sequence: CAWRIAGGRLGSETQYF. In nucleotides, the CDR3 is TGTGCCTGGAGGATAGCGGGGGGGCGGTTGGGCTCAGAGACCCAGTACTTC.